The T cell receptor beta chain under discussion was sequenced for a study of CD8+ T cells in alopecia areata. RNA was isolated and reverse transcribed to cDNA, the sequencing template. Using immunoSEQ multiplex PCR, the repertoire was profiled, and TCRdb retains in-frame clones only, with some absent. The sample holds 170,000 or so clones, roughly 65% seen once. Treatment defined: oral pan-JAK inhibitor, 5-10 mg twice daily. Trimming shortened V by 1 base and J by 7 bases, and 10 bases separated the two germline ends. This CDR3 spans 13 amino acids. Germline assignment: CDR1 GTSNPN and CDR2 SVGIG (reference sequence).

Source: CD4+ T cells sorted from blood, taken at week 4, from a patient treated with tofacitinib. The genes are TRBV30 and TRBJ2-2; unclear D gene. The clonotype originates from a human donor with alopecia areata. The CDR3 region has the DNA TGTGCCTGGAGTGGCCGCTCTGACGGGGAGCTGTTTTTT. It codes for CAWSGRSDGELFF.